Included here is one T cell receptor beta chain sequence, with context. As yet, its antigen is unknown. This specimen belongs to a study of graft-versus-host responses after intestinal transplantation. Study-wide results and limits: Recipient marrow contained GvH clones, some of which appeared first in ileum or blood.

Trimming cost V 0 bases and J 15 bases; bases outside gene matches: 8. The CDR3 spans 13 residues. Germline CDR1 reads SGDLS; CDR2 reads YYNGEE. Sequenced by immunoSEQ multiplex PCR; TCRdb stores in-frame clones only, minus some. The sample has about 89,000 clones; roughly 92% are singletons. The V gene is TRBV9, the J gene TRBJ2-1; TRBD2 agrees at 8 bases. The TCR was taken from a human donor who received an intestinal transplant. The sequenced sample was unstimulated CD4+ T cells sorted from spleen or lymph node cells, obtained before intestinal transplant. CDR3 region: CASSVGPSGSPFF. CDR3 DNA: TGTGCCAGCAGCGTAGGGCCCAGCGGGAGTCCGTTCTTC.